The 21 T cell receptor beta chains listed next were all sequenced from one sample in a study of T cells in Graves' hyperthyroidism and ophthalmopathy. Researchers amplified the TCR beta CDR3 regions from RNA transcripts. The TCR CDR3 first-round RT-PCR relied on the HTBI primer set. TCRdb passed the multiplex PCR reads through MiXCR, listing each CDR3 protein once. The sample contains about half a million distinct CDR3 sequences, around 24% of which appear only once. Sequencing used blood. The source of these receptors is a woman aged 25 to 39 with Graves' ophthalmopathy.

This clonotype came up many times. The V call is TRBV20-1, the J call TRBJ1-1; D is uncertain. The V end lost 6 bases, the J end lost 11 bases, and 7 bases lay between the germline ends. The CDR3 is 8 amino acids. Germline-derived CDR1 and CDR2 are DFQATT and SNEGSKA (reference sequence). The CDR3 DNA is TGCAGTGCCCCAAATGCTTTCTTT. Translated: CSAPNAFF.

V gene TRBV27 combines with J gene TRBJ2-2, with 8 bases matching TRBD2. The CDR3 is made up of 15 amino acids. The V and J ends lost 8 bases and 4 bases, in that order; junction bases with no gene match: 9. Germline loops: CDR1 MNHEY, CDR2 SMNVEV (reference sequence). The chain's CDR3 is CASRVAGIFTGELFF. Here the CDR3 DNA reads TGTGCCAGCCGTGTAGCGGGAATATTCACCGGGGAGCTGTTTTTT.

This clonotype showed up many times. The chain recombines TRBV11-2 with TRBJ2-2; D perhaps matches TRBD1 (5 bases). V was pared by 5 bases and J by 7 bases, with 11 bases between. There are 13 residues in the CDR3. The germline V gene encodes CDR1 SGHAT and CDR2 FQNNGV. CDR3 nucleotide sequence: TGTGCCAGCAGCCCCAGGGTTGACGGGGAGCTGTTTTTT. Residues: CASSPRVDGELFF.

V and J are TRBV28 and TRBJ2-5, with D hard to call. Trimming cost V 5 bases and J 1 base, with 14 bases left between them. The CDR3 spans 15 residues. The germline gives CDR1 MDHEN, CDR2 SYDVKM. Written as DNA, the CDR3 is TGTGCCAGCAGTCTCCCCCCGCGGCCCCAAGAGACCCAGTACTTC. This gives the protein CASSLPPRPQETQYF. Full variable domain (missing parts from reference TRBV28 and TRBJ2-5): DVKVTQSSRYLVKRTGEKVFLECVQDMDHENMFWYRQDPGLGLRLIYFSYDVKMKEKGDIPEGYSVSREKKERFSLILESASTNQTSMYLCASSLPPRPQETQYFGPGTRLLVL.

The table lists this clonotype with many counts. The V and J genes are TRBV6-2 or TRBV6-3 and TRBJ1-5, with D uncertain. Germline V gene lookup returns CDR1 MNHEY and CDR2 SVGEGT. The CDR3 consists of 12 residues. V lost 8 bases, J lost 5 bases, and 10 bases lay in between. The chain's CDR3 is CASQEGYQPQHF. The CDR3 DNA reads as TGTGCCAGCCAAGAGGGATATCAGCCCCAGCATTTT.

This clonotype was observed many times. This rearrangement joins TRBV20-1 to TRBJ1-1, with 7 bases aligning to TRBD1. V was clipped by 1 base and J by 3 bases; unmatched bases: 5. Per the germline V gene, CDR1 is DFQATT and CDR2 is SNEGSKA (reference sequence). The CDR3 runs 14 residues. In DNA form, the CDR3 reads TGCAGTGCTAGAGGACAGGGAGGTGACACTGAAGCTTTCTTT. It is translated as CSARGQGGDTEAFF.

This clonotype has more than one count but fewer than ten. J is TRBJ2-2 and V is TRBV28; D uncertain. V was shortened by 7 bases and J by 4 bases, with 10 bases between the two germline ends. CDR1 and CDR2 from the germline V gene are MDHEN and SYDVKM. CDR3 length: 13 residues. The CDR3 is CASTFARTGELFF. The DNA of the CDR3 is TGTGCCAGCACCTTTGCGCGCACCGGGGAGCTGTTTTTT.

The V and J genes are TRBV3-1 and TRBJ1-1; no reliable D call. The CDR3 is made up of 15 amino acids. CDR1 is LGHDT and CDR2 is YNNKEL in the germline V gene (reference sequence). Trimming took off 0 bases at V and 3 bases at J, with 11 bases between the two ends. CDR3 protein: CASSQDKNGYTEAFF. CDR3 nucleotide sequence: TGTGCCAGCAGCCAAGATAAAAACGGATACACTGAAGCTTTCTTT. The full variable domain, in which reference TRBV3-1 and TRBJ1-1 provide the parts outside the CDR3, is DTAVSQTPKYLVTQMGNDKSIKCEQNLGHDTMYWYKQDSKKFLKIMFSYNNKELIINETVPNRFSPKSPDKAHLNLHINSLELGDSAVYFCASSQDKNGYTEAFFGQGTRLTVV.

This clonotype was found many times. The chain couples TRBV12-3 or TRBV12-4 to TRBJ1-4; tentatively, D is TRBD1 (6 bases). CDR3 length: 16 residues. The V end was cut by 6 bases, the J end by 12 bases, with 26 bases between. The CDR3: CASSPNTGGGYGELFF. In DNA form, the CDR3 reads TGTGCCAGCAGCCCAAATACGGGGGGCGGGTATGGGGAACTGTTTTTT.

This clonotype appeared many times. The gene calls are TRBV12-3 or TRBV12-4 and TRBJ1-5; TRBD1 might be the D (5 bases). V lost 4 bases and J 0 bases, leaving 16 bases between the germline ends. This CDR3 is 17 amino acids long. In DNA, the CDR3 is TGTGCCAGCAGTTCTGCGGACCGGGACCCTAGCAATCAGCCCCAGCATTTT. Translated, it gives CASSSADRDPSNQPQHF.

In this sample, this clonotype turned up many times. This chain connects TRBV20-1 to TRBJ1-2; D unclear. Germline lookup yields CDR1 DFQATT and CDR2 SNEGSKA (reference sequence). The CDR3 totals 14 residues. V was clipped by 0 bases and J by 3 bases, with 11 bases between them. CDR3 sequence reads: CSARDPRVDYGYTF. The CDR3 region has the DNA TGCAGTGCTAGAGATCCGAGGGTTGACTATGGCTACACCTTC.

The rearrangement links TRBV4-1 to TRBJ2-5; 9 nucleotides align to TRBD2. V shed 3 bases, J shed 7 bases, and the junction held 6 bases outside the gene matches. Germline V gene sequence: CDR1 MGHRA, CDR2 YSYEKL. The CDR3 has 14 amino acids. The CDR3 DNA reads as TGCGCCAGCAGCCATTTCCGCGGGGGGGGGACCCAGTACTTC. This gives the protein CASSHFRGGGTQYF.

This clonotype was seen many times. The chain carries TRBV7-2 and TRBJ2-5; the match to TRBD2 covers 9 bases. The CDR3 length is 14 residues. Germline V gene sequence: CDR1 SGHTA, CDR2 FQGNSA. J was trimmed by 5 bases and V by 1 base; bases with no gene match: 2. The chain's CDR3 is CASSLVAGAETQYF. The CDR3 coding sequence is TGTGCCAGCAGCTTAGTAGCGGGGGCGGAGACCCAGTACTTC.

This clonotype was counted only a few times. The chain combines TRBV7-3 with TRBJ2-2; 13 bases match TRBD2. This CDR3 has 18 amino acids. Germline V gene sequence: CDR1 SGHTA, CDR2 FQGTGA. The V segment lost 0 bases and the J segment 2 bases; nucleotides outside the gene matches: 3. As DNA, the CDR3 is TGTGCCAGCAGCTTAACTCGACTAGCGGGGGGAAACACCGGGGAGCTGTTTTTT. The encoded protein is CASSLTRLAGGNTGELFF.

This chain connects TRBV14 to TRBJ1-3, with D unclear. Germline CDR1 is SGHDN and CDR2 is FVKESK. V lost 5 bases and J 0 bases, leaving 11 bases between the germline ends. The length of the CDR3 is 15 residues. The CDR3 DNA sequence: TGTGCCAGCAGCGATTGGTTTTTCTCTGGAAACACCATATATTTT. Protein: CASSDWFFSGNTIYF. Full variable domain (rest looked up from reference TRBV14 and TRBJ1-3): EAGVTQFPSHSVIEKGQTVTLRCDPISGHDNLYWYRRVMGKEIKFLLHFVKESKQDESGMPNNRFLAERTGGTYSTLKVQPAELEDSGVYFCASSDWFFSGNTIYFGEGSWLTVV.

This clonotype was seen repeatedly, ten times or more. The germline gene is not matched at one end of the junction; a read error may be the cause. This chain uses TRBV6-4 with TRBJ1-2; 10 bases are shared with TRBD1. The CDR3 has 11 residues. The V gene's germline CDR1 is MRHNA and CDR2 SNTAGT. CDR3 DNA: TGTGCCAGGGTCCCGGGACAGGGGACAGCCTTC. Translation gives CARVPGQGTAF.

The V call is TRBV4-2, the J call TRBJ1-3, with unresolved D. This CDR3 is built from 16 residues. Trimming pared 4 bases from V and 0 bases from J, leaving 13 bases between. Germline assignment: CDR1 LGHNA and CDR2 YNFKEQ. DNA of the CDR3: TGTGCCAGCAGCCTTGATCCCGATCTCTCTGGAAACACCATATATTTT. This codes for CASSLDPDLSGNTIYF.

This sequence joins TRBV7-2 and TRBJ2-5; 12 nucleotides line up with TRBD1. CDR1 SGHTA and CDR2 FQGNSA come from the germline V gene. V shed 1 base, J shed 5 bases, and the junction held 5 bases outside the gene matches. There are 16 residues in the CDR3. The CDR3 reads CASSLVGTGGAETQYF. The CDR3 DNA follows: TGTGCCAGCAGCTTAGTTGGGACAGGGGGCGCGGAGACCCAGTACTTC.

This sequence joins TRBV29-1 and TRBJ1-2; D is ambiguous. The germline gives CDR1 SQVTM, CDR2 ANQGSEA. V lost 5 bases, J lost 4 bases, and 14 bases lay in between. The CDR3 has 13 amino acids. This chain's CDR3 is CSVTRTGGYGYTF. For the CDR3, the DNA is TGCAGCGTTACTCGGACCGGTGGCTATGGCTACACCTTC.

The chain is built from TRBV12-3 or TRBV12-4 and TRBJ1-2; no clear D gene. V was pared by 8 bases and J by 4 bases, with 17 bases between. The CDR3 contains 14 residues. CDR3 sequence: CASFHTGGIYGYTF. In DNA form, the CDR3 reads TGTGCCAGCTTCCATACTGGCGGAATCTATGGCTACACCTTC.

The CDR3 region is CASSPGTNLNTEAFF. CDR3 bases: TGTGCCAGCAGTCCCGGGACAAATCTAAACACTGAAGCTTTCTTT. The V call is TRBV6-1, the J call TRBJ1-1; weak D call: TRBD1 (6 bases). CDR3 length: 15 residues. Trimming removed 5 bases at V and 2 bases at J, with 15 bases between. CDR1 is MNHNS, CDR2 SASEGT, per germline.